This T cell receptor beta chain emerged from a study of blood T cell repertoires in COVID-19. Study-wide context: The cDNA or gDNA used as material had been derived from T cells, B-cell-depleted T cells, or PBMCs.

V was pared by 4 bases and J by 5 bases, with 5 bases of the junction left unmatched. Looked up from germline, CDR1 is MGHRA and CDR2 is YSYEKL. The CDR3 extends over 15 amino acids. The table came from immunoSEQ multiplex PCR; TCRdb's copy has only in-frame clones and leaves some out. Here the sample spans tens of thousands of clones, about nine tenths being singletons. This rearrangement joins TRBV4-1 to TRBJ1-6; TRBD1 agrees at 7 bases. This sequence was found in a man between 60 and 70 years old with acute or convalescent COVID-19. Material: peripheral blood. In DNA, the CDR3 is TGCGCCAGCAGCCCGGGGACAGTCGATAATTCACCCCTCCACTTT. This codes for CASSPGTVDNSPLHF.